Listed here are 22 T cell receptor beta chains from one sample, sequenced in a study of T-cell memory formation after mild COVID-19. TCRdb called the 5' RACE reads again in MiXCR, with one record for every CDR3 protein. The sample carries around 340,000 distinct CDR3 sequences, roughly 13% recorded once. The specimen sequenced was PBMCs or a T cell subset sorted from them (not recorded which). The receptors derive from a man younger than 35 who had mild COVID-19 (a few samples of this study predate the infection). Cell type and time point are not known.

The chain has TRBV12-3 or TRBV12-4 and TRBJ2-5; the match to TRBD2 covers 7 bases. CDR3 length: 14 amino acids. With V trimmed by 6 bases and J by 5 bases, 9 bases remained unmatched. CDR3 protein: CASRTGGGLETQYF. The CDR3 nucleotides read TGTGCCAGCAGAACCGGCGGGGGTCTGGAGACCCAGTACTTC.

The gene calls are TRBV7-2 and TRBJ1-6; D is perhaps TRBD1 (6 bases). The V gene lost 3 bases and the J gene lost 5 bases, with 8 bases spanning the gap. Germline V gives CDR1 SGHTA, CDR2 FQGNSA. There are 14 residues in the CDR3. The CDR3 sequence is CASSFQGHNSPLHF. Here the CDR3 DNA reads TGTGCCAGCAGCTTCCAGGGGCATAATTCACCCCTCCACTTT.

This clonotype showed up just a few times. CDR3 bases: TGCAGTGCTAGGGACCATTTTGAGACCCAGTACTTC. Its protein is CSARDHFETQYF. V is TRBV20-1 and J is TRBJ2-5; D is unclear. This CDR3 is 12 amino acids long. Trimming removed 3 bases at V and 5 bases at J, with 10 bases between. Germline CDR1 reads DFQATT; CDR2 reads SNEGSKA (reference sequence).

This clonotype appeared a few times. The chain combines TRBV20-1 with TRBJ1-6; no firm D call. This CDR3 is 17 amino acids long. Germline values: CDR1 DFQATT, CDR2 SNEGSKA (reference sequence). Trimming cost V 0 bases and J 0 bases, with 12 bases left between them. The chain's CDR3 is CSARDTTASSYNSPLHF. The CDR3 DNA reads TGCAGTGCTAGAGATACGACGGCGAGCTCCTATAATTCACCCCTCCACTTT.

This clonotype was seen repeatedly, ten times or more. The rearrangement joins TRBV11-2 to TRBJ2-3; a weak D match, TRBD2 (6 bases). The CDR3 extends over 13 amino acids. Looked up from germline, CDR1 is SGHAT and CDR2 is FQNNGV. V lost 3 bases to trimming and J lost 4 bases, with 8 bases between them. For the CDR3, the DNA is TGTGCCAGCAGCTTCACGGGGGCAGATACGCAGTATTTT. Its protein product is CASSFTGADTQYF.

This clonotype was detected a few times. V gene TRBV7-9 combines with J gene TRBJ1-1; D gene uncertain. V was shortened by 4 bases and J by 0 bases, with 12 bases between the two germline ends. The CDR3 extends over 15 amino acids. The germline V gene encodes CDR1 SEHNR and CDR2 FQNEAQ (reference sequence). The DNA for the CDR3 is TGTGCCAGCAGCTGGGTTGAGAGGCTGAACACTGAAGCTTTCTTT. This gives the protein CASSWVERLNTEAFF.

This sequence joins TRBV7-2 and TRBJ2-7, with 9 positions matching TRBD2. The CDR3 has 18 residues. The junction had 18 bases not matched to a gene; V was cut back by 5 bases and J by 4 bases. CDR1 SGHTA and CDR2 FQGNSA come from the germline V gene. CDR3 region: CASSPKRGSSGDRYEQYF. The CDR3 nucleotides are TGTGCCAGCAGCCCGAAACGGGGTTCTAGCGGGGACAGATACGAGCAGTACTTC.

The rearrangement links TRBV6-2 or TRBV6-3 to TRBJ2-7; D possibly uses TRBD1 or TRBD2 (5 bases each). The CDR3 totals 13 residues. Trimming took off 2 bases at V and 3 bases at J, with 8 bases between the two ends. The germline CDR1 and CDR2 sequences are MNHEY and SVGEGT. CDR3 in amino acids: CASSYLGDYEQYV. The CDR3 nucleotides read TGTGCCAGCAGTTACCTGGGGGACTACGAGCAGTACGTC.

The chain uses TRBV7-2 and TRBJ1-5; D is possibly TRBD1 (5 bases). This CDR3 is 13 amino acids long. V was pared by 2 bases and J by 5 bases, with 7 bases between. CDR1 is SGHTA and CDR2 is FQGNSA in the germline V gene. CDR3 DNA: TGTGCCAGCAGCTTATTGGGGGATCAGCCCCAGCATTTT. The encoded protein is CASSLLGDQPQHF.

This sequence joins TRBV2 and TRBJ2-3; 8 bases match TRBD2. The CDR3 is 14 amino acids. V was pared by 10 bases and J by 0 bases, with 6 bases of the junction left unmatched. CDR1 is SNHLY and CDR2 is FYNNEI in the germline V gene. CDR3 bases: TGTGCCATTCAACTAGCGGCTAGCACAGATACGCAGTATTTT. This encodes CAIQLAASTDTQYF.

This chain connects TRBV7-2 to TRBJ1-2; a weak D match, TRBD1 (6 bases). CDR3 length: 13 residues. The germline V gene encodes CDR1 SGHTA and CDR2 FQGNSA. Trimming left V 3 bases short and J 6 bases short, with 11 bases between. The CDR3, as DNA: TGTGCCAGCAGCTTTACAGGGTCGAATGGCTACACCTTC. As protein: CASSFTGSNGYTF.

This sequence joins TRBV6-2 or TRBV6-3 and TRBJ2-1, with D maybe TRBD1 (5 bases). V was trimmed by 6 bases and J by 8 bases, leaving 17 bases between them. The CDR3 is 14 amino acids. Germline V gene lookup returns CDR1 MNHEY and CDR2 SVGEGT. CDR3 sequence (DNA): TGTGCCAGCAGCCCCCGCCCAGGGTGGGATGAGCAGTTCTTC. Translation: CASSPRPGWDEQFF.

A few counts support this clonotype. This chain connects TRBV6-6 to TRBJ2-3; 8 nucleotides align to TRBD2. Germline V gene data show CDR1 as MNHNY and CDR2 as SVGAGI (reference sequence). This CDR3 has 14 amino acids. V trimming: 5 bases; J trimming: 7 bases; junction bases outside the gene matches: 8. The CDR3 DNA reads TGTGCCAGCAGTCGGGGGGGGCCCACGAATACGCAGTATTTT. Its protein is CASSRGGPTNTQYF.

The chain carries TRBV7-2 and TRBJ2-3, with a tentative D call TRBD2 (5 bases). The germline gives CDR1 SGHTA, CDR2 FQGNSA. The CDR3 loop spans 13 amino acids. V shed 5 bases and J shed 2 bases, with 8 bases lying between them. This chain's CDR3 is CASSTDYTDTQYF. DNA for the CDR3: TGTGCCAGCAGCACCGACTACACAGATACGCAGTATTTT.

This clonotype was counted between two and nine times. The CDR3 loop reads CASSPPVQADTQYF. CDR3 nucleotide sequence: TGTGCCAGCTCACCACCGGTACAGGCAGATACGCAGTATTTT. This sequence joins TRBV18 and TRBJ2-3, with TRBD1 as a possible D gene (5 bases). This CDR3 has 14 residues. Trimming stripped 0 bases from V and 4 bases from J, with 8 bases between. Germline CDR1 KGHSH, CDR2 LQKENI.

This clonotype came up a few times. This chain connects TRBV12-3 or TRBV12-4 to TRBJ2-2; a weak D match, TRBD1 (6 bases). CDR3 length: 15 residues. The ends were cut back, 2 bases at V and 6 bases at J, with 13 bases in the middle. As DNA, the CDR3 is TGTGCCAGCAGTTTAAACAGGGCGATAGCCGGGGAGCTGTTTTTT. It yields the protein CASSLNRAIAGELFF.

The V gene is TRBV7-6, the J gene TRBJ2-5; TRBD2 aligns across 7 bases. The germline V gene encodes CDR1 SGHVS and CDR2 FNYEAQ. V lost 5 bases to trimming and J lost 2 bases; unmatched junction nucleotides: 11. The CDR3 loop spans 16 amino acids. CDR3 nucleotides: TGTGCCAGCAGCCATAACGAAGCGGGACTGCAAGAGACCCAGTACTTC. Amino acid sequence: CASSHNEAGLQETQYF.

This clonotype came up many times. The gene calls are TRBV6-2 or TRBV6-3 and TRBJ2-2; D may match TRBD1 or TRBD2 (5 bases each). The CDR3 runs 16 residues. Trimming shortened V by 1 base and J by 5 bases, and 14 bases separated the two germline ends. Germline lookup yields CDR1 MNHEY and CDR2 SVGEGT. CDR3 amino acids: CASSYFEGRRTGELFF. DNA of the CDR3: TGTGCCAGCAGTTACTTTGAGGGGCGAAGAACCGGGGAGCTGTTTTTT.

The chain links TRBV29-1 to TRBJ2-5; no firm D call. CDR3 length equals 14 residues. CDR1 and CDR2 (germline): SQVTM, ANQGSEA. The V end lost 2 bases, the J end lost 3 bases, and 13 bases lay between the germline ends. The CDR3 is CSVETVWSEETQYF. The DNA for the CDR3 is TGCAGCGTTGAAACAGTTTGGTCAGAAGAGACCCAGTACTTC.

The V call is TRBV19, the J call TRBJ2-1; 7 bases match TRBD2. The CDR3 length is 13 residues. The germline CDR1 and CDR2 sequences are LNHDA and SQIVND (reference sequence). V gave up 4 bases and J gave up 9 bases; unmatched junction bases: 6. The CDR3 here is CASSTQTSTEQFF. CDR3 DNA: TGTGCCAGTAGTACGCAGACTAGCACTGAGCAGTTCTTC.

The chain combines TRBV12-3 or TRBV12-4 with TRBJ2-3; D unresolved. The CDR3 length is 15 residues. V dropped 2 bases and J dropped 2 bases, with 11 bases sitting between them. The CDR3 sequence: CASSLRLPDTDTQYF. The CDR3 DNA sequence: TGTGCCAGCAGTTTAAGACTTCCCGACACAGATACGCAGTATTTT.

V usage is TRBV2 and J usage is TRBJ2-3, with D maybe TRBD2 (6 bases). The CDR3 is made up of 14 amino acids. The germline V and J ends were trimmed by 7 bases and 2 bases, with 13 bases remaining between them. Germline V CDR1 and CDR2: SNHLY, FYNNEI. CDR3 in DNA: TGTGCCAGCATTGTGGGCGGGGTCACAGATACGCAGTATTTT. It specifies CASIVGGVTDTQYF.